These 15 T cell receptor beta chains were sequenced from one sample in a study of cytomegalovirus exposure and HLA in healthy donors. The PCR ran on 60 Vbeta and 13 Jbeta primers. The table came from immunoSEQ multiplex PCR; TCRdb's copy has only in-frame clones and leaves some out. The table includes around 160,000 clones, roughly 76% detected once. Source material: PBMCs. These receptors were collected from a human donor in good health.

The table lists this clone with a count of one. This chain links TRBV7-9 with TRBJ2-7; 10 nucleotides align to TRBD1. V trimming: 5 bases; J trimming: 3 bases; junction bases outside the gene matches: 7. The CDR3 spans 15 residues. Germline values: CDR1 SEHNR, CDR2 FQNEAQ (reference sequence). This CDR3 reads CASSPRGQGFYEQYF. The CDR3, as DNA: TGTGCCAGCAGCCCGAGGGGACAGGGGTTCTACGAGCAGTACTTC. The full variable domain, completed using reference TRBV7-9 and TRBJ2-7, is DTGVSQNPRHKITKRGQNVTFRCDPISEHNRLYWYRQTLGQGPEFLTYFQNEAQLEKSRLLSDRFSAERPKGSFSTLEIQRTEQGDSAMYLCASSPRGQGFYEQYFGPGTRLTVT.

V is TRBV28 and J is TRBJ2-1, with D perhaps TRBD1 (7 bases). This CDR3 comprises 17 residues. From germline, CDR1 is MDHEN and CDR2 SYDVKM. V lost 7 bases, J lost 2 bases, and 21 bases lay in between. As DNA, the CDR3 is TGTGCCAGCATCCCCCGTAGGGGGCGCGGGGCCTACAATGAGCAGTTCTTC. As protein: CASIPRRGRGAYNEQFF. Using reference TRBV28 and TRBJ2-1 for the parts outside the CDR3, the full variable domain is DVKVTQSSRYLVKRTGEKVFLECVQDMDHENMFWYRQDPGLGLRLIYFSYDVKMKEKGDIPEGYSVSREKKERFSLILESASTNQTSMYLCASIPRRGRGAYNEQFFGPGTRLTVL.

In this sample, this clone turned up once. This chain uses TRBV5-1 with TRBJ1-2; D unclear. This CDR3 is built from 14 residues. V was pared by 5 bases and J by 0 bases, with 11 bases between. Germline values: CDR1 SGHRS, CDR2 YFSETQ. CDR3 sequence (DNA): TGCGCCAGCAGAGCTGCCGTTTCTAACTATGGCTACACCTTC. This codes for CASRAAVSNYGYTF.

V gene TRBV7-3 combines with J gene TRBJ2-5, with 7 bases lining up with TRBD2. CDR1 SGHTA and CDR2 FQGTGA come from the germline V gene. V gave up 5 bases and J gave up 5 bases; unmatched junction bases: 11. CDR3 size: 15 residues. For the CDR3, the DNA is TGTGCCAGCAGCCTTAACGGGGGGATGGGTGAGACCCAGTACTTC. Residues: CASSLNGGMGETQYF.

This clone was found a few times. V gene TRBV11-3 combines with J gene TRBJ2-1, with 8 bases lining up with TRBD1. The CDR3 runs 16 residues. The ends lost 1 base at V and 8 bases at J; junction bases unmatched: 10. Germline CDR1 and CDR2: SGHNT and YENEEA. Here the CDR3 reads CASSLGVAGGGDEQFF. For the CDR3, the DNA is TGTGCCAGCAGCTTAGGGGTCGCAGGGGGCGGGGATGAGCAGTTCTTC. The complete variable domain, with remaining parts taken from reference TRBV11-3 and TRBJ2-1, reads EAGVVQSPRYKIIEKKQPVAFWCNPISGHNTLYWYLQNLGQGPELLIRYENEEAVDDSQLPKDRFSAERLKGVDSTLKIQPAELGDSAVYLCASSLGVAGGGDEQFFGPGTRLTVL.

This chain links TRBV11-2 with TRBJ1-1; D is ambiguous. Germline CDR1 SGHAT, CDR2 FQNNGV. V lost 5 bases and J lost 0, with 4 bases in between. The CDR3 sequence is 12 residues long. DNA of the CDR3: TGTGCCAGCAGCCCCGTGAACACTGAAGCTTTCTTT. Amino acid sequence: CASSPVNTEAFF.

The chain couples TRBV11-2 to TRBJ2-5, with D tentatively TRBD1 (5 bases). The CDR3 sequence is 14 residues long. V was cut by 2 bases and J by 3 bases, with 10 bases left in between. Germline CDR1 and CDR2: SGHAT and FQNNGV. CDR3 loop: CASSLFLGEETQYF. CDR3 sequence (DNA): TGTGCCAGCAGCTTATTTCTAGGGGAAGAGACCCAGTACTTC.

The CDR3 DNA follows: TGCGCCAGCAGCCAAGAGGGCAGGGGGCTTGGCTCACCCCTCCACTTT. Translated, it gives CASSQEGRGLGSPLHF. The rearrangement uses TRBV4-1 and TRBJ1-6; 8 bases are a match to TRBD1. Germline trimming cut 0 bases from V and 10 bases from J; bases unmatched to any gene: 8. CDR3 length: 16 amino acids. Germline V gives CDR1 MGHRA, CDR2 YSYEKL.

This clone was detected a few times. V usage is TRBV4-3 and J usage is TRBJ1-4; TRBD1 matches at 9 bases. Germline lookup yields CDR1 LGHNA and CDR2 YSLEER. Trimming took 4 bases from V and 7 from J; bases not matched to a gene: 7. The CDR3 length is 15 residues. The CDR3 DNA sequence: TGCGCCAGCAGCCCGGAGAGGACAGGGGCTGAAAAACTGTTTTTT. Translating it yields CASSPERTGAEKLFF.

This rearrangement joins TRBV27 to TRBJ2-7, with 10 bases matching TRBD2. Trimming cost V 2 bases and J 4 bases; bases outside gene matches: 5. Per germline, CDR1 MNHEY and CDR2 SMNVEV (reference sequence). The CDR3 sequence is 15 residues long. The chain's CDR3 is CASSLRLAGVYEQYF. The DNA of the CDR3 is TGTGCCAGCAGTTTACGCCTAGCGGGGGTTTACGAGCAGTACTTC.

This clone was recorded a few times. J is TRBJ1-1 and V is TRBV2; D is perhaps TRBD1 (6 bases). CDR1 and CDR2 from the germline V gene are SNHLY and FYNNEI. The CDR3 has 13 residues. V was shortened by 6 bases and J by 6 bases, with 14 bases between the two germline ends. In nucleotides, the CDR3 is TGTGCCAGCAGGGACAGTTGGGTGCCTGAAGCTTTCTTT. Translation gives CASRDSWVPEAFF.

CDR3 sequence (DNA): TGTGCCAGCAGCGTAAGAGGGAACTATGGCTACACCTTC. This sequence encodes CASSVRGNYGYTF. V usage is TRBV9 and J usage is TRBJ1-2; D gene ambiguous. There are 13 residues in the CDR3. Deletions cut 1 base from V and 2 bases from J, with 6 bases between. In germline, CDR1 is SGDLS, CDR2 YYNGEE.

The J gene is TRBJ2-7, the V gene TRBV6-5, with TRBD1 matching over 10 bases. The CDR3 contains 13 residues. V dropped 5 bases and J dropped 5; count of bases not matched to a gene: 3. Germline V CDR1 and CDR2: MNHEY, SVGAGI. CDR3 DNA sequence: TGTGCCAGCAGTCGACAGGGGGCACACGAGCAGTACTTC. The encoded protein is CASSRQGAHEQYF.

V usage is TRBV9 and J usage is TRBJ1-4, with 8 bases lining up with TRBD1. CDR3 length: 16 amino acids. V trimming: 0 bases; J trimming: 7 bases; junction bases outside the gene matches: 8. From germline, CDR1 is SGDLS and CDR2 YYNGEE. The CDR3 DNA is TGTGCCAGCAGCGTAGGGTCCGGGACAGGTGCTGAAAAACTGTTTTTT. Encoded protein: CASSVGSGTGAEKLFF.

The genes are TRBV11-3 and TRBJ1-4; 10 nucleotides match TRBD1. The CDR3 runs 15 residues. Germline V gives CDR1 SGHNT, CDR2 YENEEA. Trimming cost V 5 bases and J 5 bases; bases outside gene matches: 5. The CDR3 nucleotides read TGTGCCAGCAGCGCACGGGACAGGGGAAATGAAAAACTGTTTTTT. This translates into CASSARDRGNEKLFF.